The rows below give T cell receptor beta chains drawn from one sample of a study of Tregs in tolerant kidney transplant recipients. Measured with immunoSEQ multiplex PCR; TCRdb has only the in-frame clones, and not every one. The sample has about 50,000 clones, roughly nine tenths seen once; the top ten hold about 14%. Source: CD8+ T cells from blood (PBMCs), taken 12 months after the transplant. The receptors were gathered from a human patient who received a combined kidney and bone marrow transplant. The graft donor may have given rise to some T cells. The CDR3 runs from the conserved cysteine through the conserved F or W. The D gene is left open where the match is weak. Not all rows give a size; the values are once, few, many and, for expanded clones, a class.

j_call clone_size v_call d_call cdr3_aa cdr3_nt
TRBJ2-7 - TRBV10-2 - CASTYSYEQYF TGCGCCAGCACCTACTCCTACGAGCAGTACTTC
TRBJ2-1 - TRBV27 TRBD2 CASSLSAILAGEGYEQFF TGTGCCAGCAGTTTATCAGCTATCCTAGCGGGAGAAGGCTATGAGCAGTTCTTC
TRBJ2-7 - TRBV4-1 - CASSQVKGNEQYF TGCGCCAGCAGCCAAGTGAAGGGGAACGAGCAGTACTTC
TRBJ1-1 medium-sized TRBV7-6 - CASSYQLGEITEAFF TGTGCCAGCAGCTACCAGCTAGGTGAGATCACTGAAGCTTTCTTT
TRBJ1-1 - TRBV20-1 - CSARTEVAFF TGCAGTGCTCGCACCGAGGTGGCTTTCTTT
TRBJ1-4 - TRBV7-9 TRBD1 CASSLSNDPGQGIGEKLFF TGTGCCAGCAGCTTATCAAACGACCCGGGACAGGGTATCGGGGAAAAACTGTTTTTT
TRBJ2-7 - TRBV14 TRBD2 CASSHRSGRGSYEQYF TGTGCCAGCAGCCACAGAAGCGGGAGAGGGTCCTACGAGCAGTACTTC
TRBJ2-6 - TRBV12-5 TRBD1 CASAQGAYGANVLTF TGTGCTAGTGCTCAGGGGGCTTATGGGGCCAACGTCCTGACTTTC
TRBJ2-3 - TRBV21-1 - CASSRGTPDTQYF TGTGCCAGCAGCCGCGGGACTCCGGATACGCAGTATTTT
TRBJ2-2 once TRBV10-2 - CASRYDGTGELFF TGCGCCAGCAGGTACGACGGGACCGGGGAGCTGTTTTTT
TRBJ2-3 - TRBV28 - CASSLGGTTDTQYF TGTGCCAGCAGTTTAGGCGGGACCACAGATACGCAGTATTTT
TRBJ2-1 - TRBV7-3 - CASSLIEGRNNEQFF TGTGCCAGCAGCTTAATTGAGGGCAGAAACAATGAGCAGTTCTTC
TRBJ2-3 - TRBV5-6 TRBD2 CASSLAWAGGPPDTQYF TGTGCCAGCAGCTTAGCGTGGGCGGGAGGGCCACCAGATACGCAGTATTTT
TRBJ1-2 once TRBV9 TRBD1 CASSLSPGTADYGYTF TGTGCCAGCAGCCTTAGTCCCGGGACAGCCGATTATGGCTACACCTTC
TRBJ2-7 - TRBV7-9 TRBD1 CASSSRTGGVSEQYF TGTGCCAGCAGCTCGAGGACAGGGGGCGTCTCCGAGCAGTACTTC
TRBJ1-6 - TRBV2 - CASRPAGRYNSPLHF TGTGCCAGCAGACCCGCGGGAAGGTATAATTCCCCCCTCCACTTT
TRBJ2-5 - TRBV7-2 - CASSLFPPGRETQYF TGTGCCAGCAGCTTATTCCCCCCAGGGCGAGAGACCCAGTACTTC
TRBJ2-3 - TRBV9 TRBD2 CASSVEASGLSTDTQYF TGTGCCAGCAGCGTAGAGGCTAGCGGGCTAAGCACAGATACGCAGTATTTT
TRBJ2-3 once TRBV30 TRBD2 CAWSTNGGSTDTQYF TGTGCCTGGAGTACCAACGGGGGGAGCACAGATACGCAGTATTTT
TRBJ2-7 - TRBV28 TRBD2 CASSFLTSGGYEQYF TGTGCCAGCAGTTTCCTGACTAGCGGGGGCTACGAGCAGTACTTC
TRBJ2-5 - TRBV10-3 TRBD2 CAISGGGGETQYF TGTGCCATCAGTGGCGGGGGGGGAGAGACCCAGTACTTC
TRBJ2-1 - TRBV6-5 - CASSPTIGYNEQFF TGTGCCAGCAGTCCCACGATCGGGTACAATGAGCAGTTCTTC
TRBJ2-3 - TRBV9 TRBD2 CASSDTSGLGSTDTQYF TGTGCCAGCAGCGATACTAGCGGTCTTGGGAGCACAGATACGCAGTATTTT
TRBJ2-7 - TRBV13 - CASRRTGSYEQYF TGTGCCAGCAGAAGAACAGGGTCCTACGAGCAGTACTTC
TRBJ2-5 - TRBV18 TRBD2 CASSPLQVAGGLVETQYF TGTGCCAGCTCACCACTCCAGGTAGCGGGGGGGCTCGTGGAGACCCAGTACTTC
TRBJ2-7 - TRBV6-1 - CASRRGEQYF TGTGCCAGCAGAAGGGGTGAGCAGTACTTC
TRBJ2-6 - TRBV29-1 - CSVEPTGAGANVLTF TGCAGCGTTGAACCTACAGGTGCTGGGGCCAACGTCCTGACTTTC
TRBJ2-7 - TRBV4-3 - CASSHVQGREQYF TGCGCCAGCAGCCATGTACAGGGTCGCGAGCAGTACTTC
TRBJ2-3 - TRBV7-9 - CASSSAWGGTDTQYF TGTGCCAGCAGCTCCGCTTGGGGGGGCACAGATACGCAGTATTTT
TRBJ1-2 once TRBV29-1 - CSVEAPPRSGYTF TGCAGCGTTGAAGCCCCTCCCCGTAGTGGCTACACCTTC
TRBJ2-5 - TRBV7-6 TRBD2 CASSEAGRQETQYF TGTGCCAGCAGCGAAGCGGGGCGACAAGAGACCCAGTACTTC
TRBJ2-1 - TRBV11-2 - CASSLETEGIYNEQFF TGTGCCAGCAGCTTAGAGACGGAGGGGATCTACAATGAGCAGTTCTTC
TRBJ2-5 - TRBV27 - CASSLTAHQETQYF TGTGCCAGCAGTTTGACAGCCCATCAAGAGACCCAGTACTTC
TRBJ2-7 - TRBV4-1 TRBD1 CASSQRRQGAGYEQYF TGCGCCAGCAGCCAAAGACGACAGGGGGCTGGATACGAGCAGTACTTC
TRBJ2-1 once TRBV7-7 TRBD2 CASSQGTSGYNEQFF TGTGCCAGCAGCCAAGGGACTAGCGGATACAATGAGCAGTTCTTC
TRBJ2-5 - TRBV7-3 - CASSLGARGSKETQYF TGTGCCAGCAGCTTAGGGGCCCGGGGGAGTAAAGAGACCCAGTACTTC
TRBJ1-5 - TRBV30 - CAWSVGRAKPQHF TGTGCCTGGAGTGTGGGGAGGGCAAAGCCCCAGCATTTT
TRBJ2-1 - TRBV20-1 - CSAPYYNEQFF TGCAGTGCTCCCTATTACAATGAGCAGTTCTTC
TRBJ2-7 - TRBV11-3 - CASSSNREQYF TGTGCCAGCAGCTCAAACCGGGAGCAGTACTTC